This TCR beta chain came from a study of blood T cells in healthy people across ages. Background on the study: Using template switching, researchers captured about one barcoded beta molecule for each two T cells.

The CDR3 extends over 15 amino acids. V was shortened by 2 bases and J by 0 bases, with 9 bases between the two germline ends. CDR1 and CDR2 from the germline V gene are SGHTA and FQGNSA. Overall study results and limits: A greater number of naive CD4+ cells and higher diversity distinguished long-lived donors from aged donors. Because donor CMV status was unknown, expanded clonotype changes were possibly confounded.

This clonotype was detected only a few times. Its cognate antigen is unknown. The use of a sample-barcoded 5' primer and a J-beta primer mix characterized a second PCR of 7 to 11 cycles. TCRdb ran MiXCR on the 5' RACE reads and lists one entry per CDR3 protein. This table has 600,000 to 1,000,000 distinct CDR3 sequences, more than 45% appearing once. The chain has TRBV7-2 and TRBJ2-3; D is unresolved. The clonotype comes from a man younger than 40 in good health. Sample: blood. The CDR3 DNA reads TGTGCCAGCAGCTTATTTACGCCTAGCACAGATACGCAGTATTTT. The encoded protein is CASSLFTPSTDTQYF. The full variable domain, with the rest looked up from reference TRBV7-2 and TRBJ2-3, is GAGVSQSPSNKVTEKGKDVELRCDPISGHTALYWYRQSLGQGLEFLIYFQGNSAPDKSGLPSDRFSAERTGGSVSTLTIQRTQQEDSAVYLCASSLFTPSTDTQYFGPGTRLTVL.